Here is one T cell receptor beta chain with its context. Some clones are missing from TCRdb's copy, which holds only in-frame ones; the method was immunoSEQ multiplex PCR. The data hold about 440,000 clones, with 70% to 90% observed a single time. Germline values: CDR1 SNHLY, CDR2 FYNNEI. The CDR3 has 11 amino acids. Trimming left V 7 bases short and J 8 bases short, with 11 bases between. This sample was included in a study of blood T cell repertoires in COVID-19. Background on the study: Specimens from acute and convalescent COVID-19 originated in the United States, Italy and Spain. Sample material is recorded as cDNA or gDNA derived from T cells, B-cell-depleted T cells, or PBMCs.

Cohorts were assigned according to the clinical history that participants reported. This sequence joins TRBV2 and TRBJ1-1; D is perhaps TRBD1 (6 bases). The sample comprised PBMCs or T cells enriched from blood (not recorded which). The sequence came from a woman aged 18 to 35 with acute COVID-19. In nucleotides, the CDR3 is TGTGCCAGCAATCGGGGGGGCGAAGCTTTCTTT. Amino acid sequence: CASNRGGEAFF. Full variable domain (rest looked up from reference TRBV2 and TRBJ1-1): EPEVTQTPSHQVTQMGQEVILRCVPISNHLYFYWYRQILGQKVEFLVSFYNNEISEKSEIFDDQFSVERPDGSNFTLKIRSTKLEDSAMYFCASNRGGEAFFGQGTRLTVV.